This T cell receptor beta chain was recorded in a study of cytomegalovirus exposure and HLA in healthy donors (dated by TCRdb to 2017 to 2019). For the study in its entirety: According to an earlier analysis of 587 of the donors, roughly 180 million T cells yielded 90 million to 130 million unique TCR beta sequences and less than 300 Gb of sequence data. In an earlier analysis of 587 of the donors, high-throughput TCR beta sequencing was used to judge whether each TCR beta V gene segment behaved as functional or pseudogenic. Rather than drawing on any new phenotypic data, the later analysis identified candidate immune exposures from TCR beta sequences and the way those sequences occurred across donors. Every repertoire in the discovery cohort had been generated on one and the same sequencing platform. The genetic ancestry cluster associated with self-reported Caucasian donors included roughly 84% of the 398 genotyped donors. Roughly 5 DR-DQ haplotypes were handled as single units for association and clustering, since linkage in the cohort was strong. The aim of the study was to test whether cataloging public T cell receptors could identify signatures of past pathogen exposure. A later analysis re-examined previously published TCR beta repertoires from about 700 donors and added high-resolution HLA genotyping to investigate patterns of TCR occurrence. HLA typing included class I and class II loci at four-digit resolution. Among some 410 genotyped donors of the cohort, an average of about 240,000 unique TCR beta nucleotide sequences were sequenced per donor, 15% to 20% of them non-productive. In a later genetic analysis, genome-wide SNP genotypes for about three fifths of the roughly 670 donors were used, and that subset was treated as a discovery cohort. To predict cytomegalovirus infection status, the study combined high-throughput TCR immunosequencing, statistical association of individual TCRs with disease status, and machine learning. Typing coverage differed by locus: A, B, C, DRB1 and DQB1 were typed in roughly 620-640 donors, DQA1 in about 500, DPA1 in some 570, and DPB1 in 450 to 480. An early release that covered some 630 HLA-typed donors contained approximately 300 gigabases of sequencing data and 80 million or so unique TCR sequences. Alongside the repertoire data, information on donor age, sex, ethnicity and CMV serostatus was compiled. The study profiled the T cell repertoires of under 850 subjects by immunosequencing and related them to cytomegalovirus serostatus. A separate validation cohort of some 130 different subjects was used in addition to the roughly 640-subject first cohort. Here is what the overall study found, with its caveats: Correlated functional status among segregating V segments might reflect linkage disequilibrium, but an unknown experimental factor could not be ruled out. The presence/absence analyses assumed that sequencing depth was roughly uniform across donors, and that assumption may not be true. A later analysis reported that several top co-occurrence clusters appeared linked to parvovirus B19, influenza, CMV and Epstein-Barr virus. A later analysis found that HLA-associated TCR beta chains were more clonally expanded and had lower generation probabilities than equally common non-associated chains. In a later analysis, the rate of TCR association differed among HLA loci, with DRB1 alleles having the most associated TCRs and HLA-C alleles having the fewest. In the study, approximately 160 TCR beta chains were listed as associated with cytomegalovirus. Some IMGT-functional V segments, including TRBV6-2 and TRBV6-3, could not be distinguished by the 87-base-pair reads and were therefore excluded. A further reported finding was that TCR beta sequences accurately predicted the HLA-A and HLA-B alleles for most subjects in the first cohort. This cohort had only TCR beta chains sequenced, and the lack of alpha or paired-chain data limited which features could be detected. The earlier analysis of 450 to 700 of the donors excluded about 16 rarely observed V segments, including chromosome 9 orphons, because counts were too low. In an earlier analysis of 587 of the donors, most TCR beta V segments appeared in productive rearrangements about 87% or about 30% of the time, broadly matching IMGT annotations. V-gene and J-gene trimming of TCR beta chains was associated with a missense DCLRE1C variant in a later genetic analysis, and the association was replicated in an independent cohort. CMV serostatus was the only immune exposure information available for the cohort. A few of the identified cytomegalovirus-associated TCR beta chains were confirmed in vitro to be specific for cytomegalovirus antigens. When HLA alleles, especially DR and DQ, strongly co-occurred, TCR associations were difficult to assign to individual alleles. According to the authors, the approach could potentially be generalized to other disease states and immunological phenotypes. Because some donors lacked HLA typing at each locus, the association tests relied only on the typed subset. A later analysis found that most CMV-associated TCR beta chains appeared HLA-restricted, with HLA associations seemingly driven largely by CMV exposure. A later analysis associated around 16,000 TCR beta sequences with specific HLA alleles at a false discovery rate of 0.05. Most TCR sequences were observed very rarely across donors, whereas some public TCRs were present in many individuals. A group of highly shared sequence variants was considered likely to be a technical artifact of the sequencing pipeline. According to a later genetic analysis, donors in an Asian-associated ancestry cluster had fewer N-insertions in productive TCRs than the approximately 650-donor mean. The classifier was reported to diagnose cytomegalovirus status with high specificity and sensitivity in both the original and validation cohorts.

Inclusive of the bounding cysteine and phenylalanine, the CDR3 is 15 residues long. Left in the record is the CDR3 DNA by itself, 45 bases read in frame from the first base. CDR1 and CDR2, per the germline V gene (reference sequence), are LNHDA and SQIVND. V is pared back by 5 bases and J by 2 bases, with 13 bases lying between the germline termini. Comment on this clone: This receptor's antigen is unknown. No much larger clone is present one base from it, and per-base qualities are unavailable.

Library preparation used the immunoSEQ multiplex PCR assay. For the multiplex PCR, a mixture combining 60 forward primers for TCR Vbeta segments and 13 reverse primers for TCR Jbeta segments was used. The CDR3 region of rearranged TCR beta genes was amplified from genomic DNA by a multiplex PCR assay. On the Illumina HiSeq System, the amplified TCR beta libraries were sequenced as 87-base-pair reads. Per the authors' processing: A later analysis counted approximately 84 million unique TCR beta chains across the approximately 700 repertoires, and roughly 9.9 million of these chains were shared by at least two donors. To remove PCR and sequencing errors, raw reads were error-corrected and collapsed into unique sequences using a nearest-neighbor algorithm that merged closely related sequences. V, D and J gene segments were assigned by aligning CDR3 sequences to IMGT reference sequences. For a sequence to be retained, at least a six-nucleotide match to both a V gene segment and a J gene segment was required. A rearrangement counted as productive if the CDR3 had no stop codons and remained in frame with V and J, and every other rearrangement counted as non-productive. CDR3 was defined according to IMGT convention as the region running from the second conserved V-encoded cysteine to the conserved J-encoded phenylalanine. The earlier analysis of approximately 590 of the donors excluded any sequence lacking an unambiguous match to a single V gene segment. In an earlier analysis of 500 to 750 of the donors, V segments were called functional above 56.7% productive rearrangements and were called segregating when the between-donor standard deviation exceeded 5%. A statistical classification framework was built to diagnose cytomegalovirus status from the catalog of TCR beta chain sequences. In a later analysis, TCR nucleotide sequences were compared against IMGT/GENE-DB human TR gene sequences so that V and J genes could be assigned. In a later analysis, CDR3 sequences and most-parsimonious VDJ recombination scenarios were assigned using the TCRdist pipeline. A later analysis defined each TCR beta chain by its CDR3 amino acid sequence plus V-gene family, and excluded reads lacking a unique V-gene family. As a way to deal with suspected cross-contamination and a sequencing artifact, a later analysis dropped over 550 nucleotide sequences that were highly shared and had low generation probability. In a later analysis, a clonal expansion index for each public chain was calculated from normalized within-repertoire ranks of inferred template counts. In a later analysis, generation probabilities were computed using a VDJ recombination model fitted to out-of-frame rearrangements, and the results were checked against IGoR. In a later analysis, TCR-TCR, TCR-HLA and TCR-CMV co-occurrence was scored with hypergeometric tests, and a repertoire-size bias correction was applied to TCR pairs. In a later analysis, false discovery rates were estimated by permuting HLA or CMV assignments 20 times. In a later analysis, co-occurring TCRs were grouped using DBSCAN, with TCRdist sequence similarity added in when clustering inside HLA-allele-positive subsets. Co-occurrence clustering excluded repertoires with fewer than 30,000 or more than 120,000 public chains, plus five with anomalous nucleotide sharing. TCRdb provides this immuneACCESS table in a form limited to in-frame rearrangements. Some clones are lacking; in checked studies, under half of them reflect an unresolved V gene, and why the rest are absent is not known. V, J and clone size are those of that table, while D and trimming were read from the DNA. Present in this sample are about 200,000 clones, 82% of which were seen just once. Of the sample, roughly 0.097% is held by the ten largest clones.

The cohort was made up of around 720 healthy bone marrow donors. At the time of sampling, every cohort member was nominally healthy, though immune exposures that went unrecorded were likely present. The donor was CMV seronegative and belonged to the group of over 350 seronegative cohort members. Each donor provided a peripheral blood sample, and peripheral blood mononuclear cells were used for TCR beta sequencing. Genomic DNA extraction from the blood cell samples was performed with the Qiagen DNeasy Blood Extraction Kit. The specimen was PBMCs. The V and J genes are TRBV19 and TRBJ2-1; TRBD2 is perhaps the D gene, given 5 matching bases. The origin of this receptor is a boy younger than 10 in good health and CMV-seronegative. The DNA sequence is TGTGCCAGTAGTCCACTGACTACTACCTACAATGAGCAGTTCTTC. Its protein product is CASSPLTTTYNEQFF.